This T cell receptor beta chain emerged from a study of PD-1 blockade in classical Hodgkin lymphoma. Points from the study as a whole: It was reported that newly diagnosed patients had less baseline TCR diversity than healthy donors. Researchers reported that CD4+ TCR diversity, though not CD8+, rose significantly by C4D1. Complete responders entered with baseline diversity on par with newly diagnosed patients, the results showed.

The CDR3 has 17 residues. J gave up 1 base and V 0 bases, and 10 bases lay outside the gene matches. Germline CDR1 and CDR2: GTSNPN and SVGIG (reference sequence). Time point specified: cycle 4 day 1 (C4D1), after six to seven weeks of nivolumab. All patients experienced relapse after autologous stem cell transplantation, and brentuximab vedotin exposure was variable. In the case of this clone: The antigen remains unidentified.

Sequencing used immunoSEQ multiplex PCR; TCRdb keeps in-frame clones, though not all of them. The profile shows 100,000 to 120,000 clones, approximately 89% of them singletons. The sample was peripheral blood mononuclear cells (PBMCs), taken before the fourth cycle of nivolumab. The chain joins TRBV30 to TRBJ1-2, with 8 positions matching TRBD1. The sequence was collected from a human donor with classical Hodgkin lymphoma. CDR3 DNA: TGTGCCTGGAGTGTTTGGGGGACAGGCCGATATAACTATGGCTACACCTTC. This sequence encodes CAWSVWGTGRYNYGYTF.